These 10 T cell receptor beta chains came from one sample sequenced in a study of blood T cell repertoires in COVID-19. Clones were read by immunoSEQ multiplex PCR, and TCRdb kept only the in-frame ones, dropping some. Among 250,000 to 350,000 clones listed, about nine tenths were seen once. Sample: peripheral blood. These receptors were collected from a woman aged 25 to 39 with active or convalescent COVID-19.

V and J are TRBV11-2 and TRBJ1-3; TRBD1 is a possible D gene (6 bases). Germline V gene sequence: CDR1 SGHAT, CDR2 FQNNGV. CDR3 length: 14 amino acids. The germline V and J ends were trimmed by 2 bases and 7 bases, with 12 bases remaining between them. Here the CDR3 DNA reads TGTGCCAGCAGCTTATTTGGGCAGGGGAACACCATATATTTT. Protein sequence: CASSLFGQGNTIYF.

The chain carries TRBV3-1 (or the pseudogene TRBV3-2) and TRBJ1-1; a weak D match, TRBD1 (5 bases). V lost 4 bases, J lost 4 bases, and 19 bases lay in between. The CDR3 is made up of 16 amino acids. Per germline, CDR1 LGHDT and CDR2 YNNKEL (reference sequence). This CDR3 is CASSPHAPGVGTEAFF. DNA for the CDR3: TGTGCCAGCAGCCCTCACGCCCCGGGGGTCGGCACTGAAGCTTTCTTT.

The chain uses TRBV12-3 or TRBV12-4 and TRBJ1-1; D is perhaps TRBD1 (5 bases). V dropped 6 bases and J dropped 1 base, with 9 bases sitting between them. The CDR3 is 13 amino acids. The CDR3 protein is CASRPQGNTEAFF. The CDR3, as DNA: TGTGCCAGCAGACCCCAGGGGAACACTGAAGCTTTCTTT.

The V call is TRBV19, the J call TRBJ1-2; D is possibly TRBD1 (6 bases). In germline, CDR1 is LNHDA, CDR2 SQIVND (reference sequence). Trimming removed 8 bases at V and 8 bases at J, with 15 bases between. CDR3 length: 12 residues. The CDR3, as DNA: TGTGCCAGTTCACCAAGGGGGGGCGGCTACACCTTC. It yields the protein CASSPRGGGYTF.

The chain recombines TRBV29-1 with TRBJ1-4; a weak D match, TRBD1 (5 bases). V dropped 6 bases and J dropped 3 bases, with 14 bases sitting between them. The CDR3 spans 14 residues. From germline, CDR1 is SQVTM and CDR2 ANQGSEA. This CDR3 reads CSVSKGGANEKLFF. The DNA of the CDR3 is TGCAGCGTCTCCAAGGGAGGGGCTAATGAAAAACTGTTTTTT.

The J gene is TRBJ1-2, the V gene TRBV2, with D possibly being TRBD1 (5 bases). The CDR3 loop spans 14 amino acids. Germline CDR1 and CDR2: SNHLY and FYNNEI. V dropped 6 bases and J dropped 7 bases, with 18 bases sitting between them. The CDR3 DNA follows: TGTGCCAGCAGACGGGTGATGGGGCTCGGTGGCTACACCTTC. This sequence encodes CASRRVMGLGGYTF.

V usage is TRBV30 and J usage is TRBJ1-6; 7 bases line up with TRBD1. Germline V gene data show CDR1 as GTSNPN and CDR2 as SVGIG (reference sequence). This CDR3 is built from 15 residues. Losses at the gene ends were 4 bases for V and 2 bases for J; bases not matched to a gene: 5. DNA for the CDR3: TGTGCCTGGAAGACAGGGCGGACCTATAATTCACCCCTCCACTTT. Translating it yields CAWKTGRTYNSPLHF.

The genes are TRBV6-6 and TRBJ1-1; D unclear. The V and J ends lost 2 bases and 8 bases respectively, with 9 bases between them. The CDR3 contains 12 residues. CDR1 is MNHNY and CDR2 is SVGAGI in the germline V gene (reference sequence). CDR3 sequence: CASSYHRDEAFF. The CDR3 bases are TGTGCCAGCAGTTACCACAGAGACGAAGCTTTCTTT.

The J gene is TRBJ2-5, the V gene TRBV6-2 or TRBV6-3, with D hard to call. CDR1 MNHEY and CDR2 SVGEGT come from the germline V gene. The CDR3 totals 14 residues. The V and J ends lost 0 bases and 4 bases respectively, with 9 bases between them. In DNA form, the CDR3 reads TGTGCCAGCAGTTACTCTCCAATTCCAGAGACCCAGTACTTC. Translation: CASSYSPIPETQYF.

V and J are TRBV6-5 and TRBJ1-5, with D uncertain. The germline V gene encodes CDR1 MNHEY and CDR2 SVGAGI. V lost 7 bases, J lost 4 bases, and 11 bases lay in between. The CDR3 spans 13 residues. In DNA, the CDR3 is TGTGCCAGCACCGGAGGACTTAATCAGCCCCAGCATTTT. Protein sequence: CASTGGLNQPQHF.